One sample yielded the 10 T cell receptor beta chains listed below, sequenced in a study of post-analysis software for immune sequencing data. The antigens of these receptors remain unknown. Study-level findings and limits: TRBV segments more frequent in patients than in controls numbered roughly five and included TRBV5-6, TRBV5-1 and TRBV20-1.

Unique molecular identifiers were built into the TCR beta cDNA libraries. In TCRdb, the PCR reads were re-called with MiXCR into one record per CDR3 protein. This sample has 750,000 to 950,000 distinct CDR3 sequences, with roughly half found just once. Material: blood. The receptors originated from a girl aged 5 to 17 with multiple sclerosis.

This clonotype was recorded a few times. The chain has TRBV5-1 and TRBJ1-6; 7 bases map to TRBD1. The length of the CDR3 is 15 residues. The germline V gene encodes CDR1 SGHRS and CDR2 YFSETQ. V shed 1 base, J shed 8 bases, and the junction held 6 bases outside the gene matches. Written as DNA, the CDR3 is TGCGCCAGCAGCTTGACGACAGGGTCGGATTCACCCCTCCACTTT. It translates to CASSLTTGSDSPLHF.

This clonotype was seen only a few times. The CDR3 DNA reads as TGCAGTGCCACCGAAGCTTTCTTT. It encodes CSATEAFF. The J gene is TRBJ1-1, the V gene TRBV20-1, with D unresolved. This CDR3 comprises 8 residues. From germline, CDR1 is DFQATT and CDR2 SNEGSKA (reference sequence). Trimming took off 6 bases at V and 8 bases at J, with 4 bases between the two ends.

The chain is built from TRBV20-1 and TRBJ1-5; D may be TRBD1 (6 bases). Germline assignment: CDR1 DFQATT and CDR2 SNEGSKA (reference sequence). The V end was cut by 5 bases, the J end by 1 base, with 15 bases between. The CDR3 is made up of 15 amino acids. The CDR3 spells CSAENRVSSNQPQHF. Written as DNA, the CDR3 is TGCAGTGCTGAGAACAGGGTGTCGAGCAATCAGCCCCAGCATTTT.

This clonotype was counted between two and nine times. This rearrangement joins TRBV20-1 to TRBJ2-5; 8 bases fit TRBD1. Germline assignment: CDR1 DFQATT and CDR2 SNEGSKA (reference sequence). This CDR3 spans 15 amino acids. Trimming removed 5 bases from V and 4 bases from J; junction bases left unmatched: 12. CDR3 in amino acids: CSAEGQGGFGETQYF. DNA of the CDR3: TGCAGTGCTGAAGGACAGGGAGGTTTCGGAGAGACCCAGTACTTC.

The chain combines TRBV15 with TRBJ1-1; D might be TRBD1 (5 bases). The CDR3 covers 15 residues. Trimming stripped 0 bases from V and 4 bases from J, with 12 bases between. The germline V gene has CDR1 LNHNV and CDR2 YYDKDF (reference sequence). The CDR3 loop is CATSRDLGQGTEAFF. For the CDR3, the DNA is TGTGCCACCAGCAGAGATTTGGGGCAGGGCACTGAAGCTTTCTTT.

The rearrangement uses TRBV5-1 and TRBJ1-5; maybe TRBD1 (5 bases). This CDR3 is 13 amino acids long. Trimming stripped 1 base from V and 5 bases from J, with 7 bases between. The V gene's germline CDR1 is SGHRS and CDR2 YFSETQ. The CDR3 nucleotides read TGCGCCAGCAGCTTGACAGGTCATCAGCCCCAGCATTTT. Amino acid sequence: CASSLTGHQPQHF.

This clonotype came up a few times. The chain recombines TRBV27 with TRBJ2-1; the match to TRBD1 covers 9 bases. Germline CDR1 MNHEY, CDR2 SMNVEV (reference sequence). V lost 3 bases to trimming and J lost 6 bases; unmatched junction nucleotides: 3. The CDR3 is 14 residues long. The CDR3 DNA reads as TGTGCCAGCAGTTTTTGGGGACAGGGCAATGAGCAGTTCTTC. Translation gives CASSFWGQGNEQFF.

V and J are TRBV3-1 and TRBJ2-7; D is unresolved. V dropped 3 bases and J dropped 4 bases, with 7 bases sitting between them. The CDR3 has 12 residues. The V gene's germline CDR1 is LGHDT and CDR2 YNNKEL (reference sequence). CDR3 bases: TGTGCCAGCAGCCACTTAGGTTACGAGCAGTACTTC. This gives the protein CASSHLGYEQYF.

The sample holds one count of this clonotype. This sequence joins TRBV20-1 and TRBJ1-2, with D possibly being TRBD1 (6 bases). The CDR3 has 14 residues. The germline V gene encodes CDR1 DFQATT and CDR2 SNEGSKA (reference sequence). Trimming pared 1 base from V and 4 bases from J, leaving 13 bases between. CDR3 in DNA: TGCAGTGCTAGAGCCCGCAGGGGATCCTATGGCTACACCTTC. Encoded protein: CSARARRGSYGYTF.

This sequence joins TRBV3-1 and TRBJ1-5; the match to TRBD1 covers 7 bases. Trimming removed 3 bases from V and 4 bases from J; junction bases left unmatched: 6. Germline CDR1 is LGHDT and CDR2 is YNNKEL (reference sequence). CDR3 size: 15 residues. CDR3 sequence: CASSHQQGRNQPQHF. CDR3 coding DNA: TGTGCCAGCAGCCACCAACAGGGGAGGAATCAGCCCCAGCATTTT.